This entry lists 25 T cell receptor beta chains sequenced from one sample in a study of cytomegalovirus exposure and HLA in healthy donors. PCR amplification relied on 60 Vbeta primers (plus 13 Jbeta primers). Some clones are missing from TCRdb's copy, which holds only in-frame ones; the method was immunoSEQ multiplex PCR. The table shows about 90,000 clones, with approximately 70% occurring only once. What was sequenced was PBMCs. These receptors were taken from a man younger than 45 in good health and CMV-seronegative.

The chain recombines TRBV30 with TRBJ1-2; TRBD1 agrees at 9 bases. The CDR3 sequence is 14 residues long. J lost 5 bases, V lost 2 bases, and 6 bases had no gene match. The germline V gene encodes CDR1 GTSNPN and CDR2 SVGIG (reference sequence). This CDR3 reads CAWSPSTGGYGYTF. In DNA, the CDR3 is TGTGCCTGGAGTCCCTCGACAGGGGGTTATGGCTACACCTTC.

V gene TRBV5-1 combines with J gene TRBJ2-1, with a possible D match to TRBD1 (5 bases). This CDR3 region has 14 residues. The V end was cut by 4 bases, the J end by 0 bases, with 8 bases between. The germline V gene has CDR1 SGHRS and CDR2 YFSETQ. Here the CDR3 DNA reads TGCGCCAGCAGCATAGACAGCTCCTACAATGAGCAGTTCTTC. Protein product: CASSIDSSYNEQFF.

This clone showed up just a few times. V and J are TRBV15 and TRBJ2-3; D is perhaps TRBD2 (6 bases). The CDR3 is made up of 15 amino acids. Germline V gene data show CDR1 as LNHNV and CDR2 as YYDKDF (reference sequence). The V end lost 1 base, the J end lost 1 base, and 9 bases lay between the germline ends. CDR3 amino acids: CATSRGGAGTDTQYF. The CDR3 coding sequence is TGTGCCACCAGCAGAGGCGGGGCAGGCACAGATACGCAGTATTTT.

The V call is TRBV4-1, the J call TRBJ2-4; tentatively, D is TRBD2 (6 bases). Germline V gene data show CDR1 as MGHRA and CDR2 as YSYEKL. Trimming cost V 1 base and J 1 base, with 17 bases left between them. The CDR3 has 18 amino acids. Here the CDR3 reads CASSQGSSYGGAKNIQYF. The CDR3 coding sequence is TGCGCCAGCAGCCAAGGGTCATCGTACGGGGGTGCCAAAAACATTCAGTACTTC.

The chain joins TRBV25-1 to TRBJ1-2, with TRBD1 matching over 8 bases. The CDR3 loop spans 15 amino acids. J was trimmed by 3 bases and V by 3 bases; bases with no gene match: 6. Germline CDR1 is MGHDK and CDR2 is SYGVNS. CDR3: CASSDRQGAYYGYTF. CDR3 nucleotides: TGTGCCAGCAGTGATAGGCAGGGGGCTTACTATGGCTACACCTTC.

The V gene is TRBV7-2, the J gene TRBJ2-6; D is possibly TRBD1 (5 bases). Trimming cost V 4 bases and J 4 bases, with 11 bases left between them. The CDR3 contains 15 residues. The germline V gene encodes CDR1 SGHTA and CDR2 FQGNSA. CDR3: CASSSQTAGANVLTF. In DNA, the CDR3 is TGTGCCAGCAGCTCCCAGACAGCCGGGGCCAACGTCCTGACTTTC.

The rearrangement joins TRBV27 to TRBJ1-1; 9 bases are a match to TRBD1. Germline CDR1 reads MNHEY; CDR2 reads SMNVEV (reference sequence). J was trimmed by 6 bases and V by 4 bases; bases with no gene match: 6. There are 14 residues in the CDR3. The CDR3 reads CASSSNRGPAEAFF. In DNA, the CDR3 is TGTGCCAGCAGTTCTAACAGGGGGCCCGCTGAAGCTTTCTTT.

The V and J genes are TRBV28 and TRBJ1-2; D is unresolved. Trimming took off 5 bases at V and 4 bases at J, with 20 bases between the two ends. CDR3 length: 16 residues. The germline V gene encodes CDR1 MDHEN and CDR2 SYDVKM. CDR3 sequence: CASSQGGPGGLYGYTF. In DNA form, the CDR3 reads TGTGCCAGCAGTCAAGGCGGGCCGGGAGGCCTCTATGGCTACACCTTC.

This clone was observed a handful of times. Here the CDR3 reads CASSETTQRGNEQFF. Written as DNA, the CDR3 is TGTGCCAGCAGTGAGACGACCCAGAGAGGCAATGAGCAGTTCTTC. This sequence joins TRBV6-1 and TRBJ2-1; D is undetermined. CDR3 length equals 15 residues. Germline assignment: CDR1 MNHNS and CDR2 SASEGT. V was trimmed by 3 bases and J by 6 bases, leaving 15 bases between them.

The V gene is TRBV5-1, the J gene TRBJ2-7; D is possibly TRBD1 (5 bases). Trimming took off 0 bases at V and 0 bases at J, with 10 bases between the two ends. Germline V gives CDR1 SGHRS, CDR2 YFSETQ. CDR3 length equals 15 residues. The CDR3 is CASSLVGASSYEQYF. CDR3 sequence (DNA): TGCGCCAGCAGCTTGGTAGGGGCTAGCTCCTACGAGCAGTACTTC.

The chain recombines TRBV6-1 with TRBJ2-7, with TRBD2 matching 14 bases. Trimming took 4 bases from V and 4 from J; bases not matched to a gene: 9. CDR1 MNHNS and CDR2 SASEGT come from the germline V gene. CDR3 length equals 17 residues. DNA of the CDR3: TGTGCCAGCAGTGCGCTCCAGGGGACTAGCGGGAGTTACGAGCAGTACTTC. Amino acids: CASSALQGTSGSYEQYF.

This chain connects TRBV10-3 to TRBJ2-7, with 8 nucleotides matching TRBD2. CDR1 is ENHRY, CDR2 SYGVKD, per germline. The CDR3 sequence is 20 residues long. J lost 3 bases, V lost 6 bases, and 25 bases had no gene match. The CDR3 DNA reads TGTGCCATCAGCCCTACCGAGACTAGCGAAATCGTAGGGGCCTACTACGAGCAGTACTTC. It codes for CAISPTETSEIVGAYYEQYF.

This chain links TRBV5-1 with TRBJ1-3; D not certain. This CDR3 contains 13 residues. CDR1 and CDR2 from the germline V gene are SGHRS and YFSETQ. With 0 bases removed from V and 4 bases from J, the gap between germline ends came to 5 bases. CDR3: CASSLEQGNTIYF. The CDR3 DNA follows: TGCGCCAGCAGCTTGGAGCAAGGAAACACCATATATTTT.

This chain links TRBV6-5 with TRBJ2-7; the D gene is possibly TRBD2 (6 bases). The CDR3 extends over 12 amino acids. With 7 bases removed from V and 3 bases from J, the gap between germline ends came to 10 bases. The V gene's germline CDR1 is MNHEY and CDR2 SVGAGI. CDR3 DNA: TGTGCCAGCACCGGGAGAAGCTACGAGCAGTACTTC. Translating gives CASTGRSYEQYF.

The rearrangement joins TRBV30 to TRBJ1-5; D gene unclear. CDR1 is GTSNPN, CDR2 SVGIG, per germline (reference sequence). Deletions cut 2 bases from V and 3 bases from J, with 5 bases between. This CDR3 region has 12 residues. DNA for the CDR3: TGTGCCTGGAGTCCTAACAATCAGCCCCAGCATTTT. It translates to CAWSPNNQPQHF.

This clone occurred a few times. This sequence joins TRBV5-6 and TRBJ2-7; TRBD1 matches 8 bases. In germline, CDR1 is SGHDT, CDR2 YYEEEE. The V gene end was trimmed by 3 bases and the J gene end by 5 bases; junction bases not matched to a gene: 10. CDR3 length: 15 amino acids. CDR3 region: CASSYQGQGLHEQYF. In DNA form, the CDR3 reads TGTGCCAGCAGCTATCAAGGACAGGGTTTACACGAGCAGTACTTC.

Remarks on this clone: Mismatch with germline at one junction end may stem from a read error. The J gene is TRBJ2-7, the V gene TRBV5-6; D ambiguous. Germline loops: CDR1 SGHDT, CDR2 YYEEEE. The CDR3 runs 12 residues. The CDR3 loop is CASSFLSDEQYF. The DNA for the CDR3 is TGTGCCAGCAGCTTCCTCTCCGACGAGCAGTACTTC.

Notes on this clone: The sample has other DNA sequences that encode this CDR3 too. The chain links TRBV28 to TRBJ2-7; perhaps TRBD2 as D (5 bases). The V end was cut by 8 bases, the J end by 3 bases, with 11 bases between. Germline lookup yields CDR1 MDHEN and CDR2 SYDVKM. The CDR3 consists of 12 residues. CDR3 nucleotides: TGTGCCAGCCGAGGGCTACACTACGAGCAGTACTTC. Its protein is CASRGLHYEQYF. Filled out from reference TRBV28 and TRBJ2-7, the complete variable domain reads DVKVTQSSRYLVKRTGEKVFLECVQDMDHENMFWYRQDPGLGLRLIYFSYDVKMKEKGDIPEGYSVSREKKERFSLILESASTNQTSMYLCASRGLHYEQYFGPGTRLTVT.

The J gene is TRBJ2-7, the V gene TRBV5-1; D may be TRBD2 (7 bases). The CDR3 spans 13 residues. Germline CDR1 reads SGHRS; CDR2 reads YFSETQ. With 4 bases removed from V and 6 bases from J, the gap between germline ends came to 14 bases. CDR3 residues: CASSLGGDCEQYF. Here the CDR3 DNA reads TGCGCCAGCAGCCTAGGGGGGGACTGCGAGCAGTACTTC. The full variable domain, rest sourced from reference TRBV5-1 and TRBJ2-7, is KAGVTQTPRYLIKTRGQQVTLSCSPISGHRSVSWYQQTPGQGLQFLFEYFSETQRNKGNFPGRFSGRQFSNSRSEMNVSTLELGDSALYLCASSLGGDCEQYFGPGTRLTVT.

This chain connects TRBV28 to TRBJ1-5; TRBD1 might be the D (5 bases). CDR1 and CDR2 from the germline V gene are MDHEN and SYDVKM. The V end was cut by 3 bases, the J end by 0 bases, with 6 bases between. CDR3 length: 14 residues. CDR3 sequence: CASSFGGSNQPQHF. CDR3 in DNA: TGTGCCAGCAGTTTCGGGGGTAGCAATCAGCCCCAGCATTTT.

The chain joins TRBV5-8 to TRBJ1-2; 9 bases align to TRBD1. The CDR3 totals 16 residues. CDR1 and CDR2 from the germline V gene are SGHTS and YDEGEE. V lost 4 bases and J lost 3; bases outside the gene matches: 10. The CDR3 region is CASSTGQGRPYYGYTF. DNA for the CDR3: TGTGCCAGCAGCACCGGACAGGGGCGACCGTACTATGGCTACACCTTC. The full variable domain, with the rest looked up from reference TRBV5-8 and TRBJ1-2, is EAGVTQSPTHLIKTRGQQATLRCSPISGHTSVYWYQQALGLGLQFLLWYDEGEERNRGNFPPRFSGRQFPNYSSELNVNALELEDSALYLCASSTGQGRPYYGYTFGSGTRLTVV.

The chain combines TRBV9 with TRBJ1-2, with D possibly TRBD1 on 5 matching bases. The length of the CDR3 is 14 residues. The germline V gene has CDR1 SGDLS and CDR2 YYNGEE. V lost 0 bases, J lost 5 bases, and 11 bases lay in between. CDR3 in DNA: TGTGCCAGCAGCGTAGCCGGGGGTGGGTATGGCTACACCTTC. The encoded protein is CASSVAGGGYGYTF.

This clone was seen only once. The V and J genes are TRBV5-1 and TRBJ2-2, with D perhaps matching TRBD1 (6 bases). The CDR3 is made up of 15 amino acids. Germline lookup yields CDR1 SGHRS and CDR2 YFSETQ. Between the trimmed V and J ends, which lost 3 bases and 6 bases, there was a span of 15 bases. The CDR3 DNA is TGCGCCAGCAGCTACAGGGACACGAATCCCGGGGAGCTGTTTTTT. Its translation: CASSYRDTNPGELFF.

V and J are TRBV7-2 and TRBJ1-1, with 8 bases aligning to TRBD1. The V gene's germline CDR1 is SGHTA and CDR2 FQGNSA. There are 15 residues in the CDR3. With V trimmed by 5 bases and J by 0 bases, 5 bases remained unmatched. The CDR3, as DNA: TGTGCCAGCAGCCTCCGGACAGGGATGAACACTGAAGCTTTCTTT. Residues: CASSLRTGMNTEAFF.

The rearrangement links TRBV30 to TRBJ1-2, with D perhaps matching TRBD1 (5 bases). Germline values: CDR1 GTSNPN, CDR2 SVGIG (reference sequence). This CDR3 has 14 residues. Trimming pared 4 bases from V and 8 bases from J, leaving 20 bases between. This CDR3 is CAWKRRDGSWGYTF. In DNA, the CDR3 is TGTGCCTGGAAGCGGCGGGACGGGTCGTGGGGCTACACCTTC.